Here is one T cell receptor (beta chain) with its context. A junction boundary mismatches the germline segment, possibly from a read error. Generated by immunoSEQ multiplex PCR, the TCRdb table keeps only in-frame clones and is missing some. The sample has 150,000 to 250,000 clones; approximately 80% are singletons. Germline lookup yields CDR1 MNHEY and CDR2 SVGEGT. CDR3 length equals 12 residues. The data originate from a study of blood T cell repertoires in COVID-19. Study at large: The study drew acute and convalescent COVID-19 samples from the United States, Italy and Spain.

This receptor was obtained from a human donor with acute or convalescent COVID-19. The donor label of this sample is uncertain. Material: peripheral blood. The chain carries TRBV6-2 or TRBV6-3 and TRBJ2-5, with 7 bases lining up with TRBD1. Here the CDR3 reads CASSTPGQARNF. The CDR3 DNA sequence: TGTGCCAGCAGTACCCCCGGACAGGCCCGGAACTTC.